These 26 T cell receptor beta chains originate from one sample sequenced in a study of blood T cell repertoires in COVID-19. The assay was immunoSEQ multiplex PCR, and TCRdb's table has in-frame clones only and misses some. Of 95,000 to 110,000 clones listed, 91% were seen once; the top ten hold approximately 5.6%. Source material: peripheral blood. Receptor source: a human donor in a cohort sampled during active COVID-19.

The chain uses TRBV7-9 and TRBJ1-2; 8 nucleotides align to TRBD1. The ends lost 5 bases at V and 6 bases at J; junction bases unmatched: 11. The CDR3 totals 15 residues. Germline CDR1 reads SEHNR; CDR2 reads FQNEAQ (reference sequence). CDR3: CASSVNDRGFDGYTF. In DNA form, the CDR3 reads TGTGCCAGCAGCGTAAATGACAGGGGCTTCGATGGCTACACCTTC. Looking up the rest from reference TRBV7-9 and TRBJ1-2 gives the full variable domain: DTGVSQNPRHKITKRGQNVTFRCDPISEHNRLYWYRQTLGQGPEFLTYFQNEAQLEKSRLLSDRFSAERPKGSFSTLEIQRTEQGDSAMYLCASSVNDRGFDGYTFGSGTRLTVV.

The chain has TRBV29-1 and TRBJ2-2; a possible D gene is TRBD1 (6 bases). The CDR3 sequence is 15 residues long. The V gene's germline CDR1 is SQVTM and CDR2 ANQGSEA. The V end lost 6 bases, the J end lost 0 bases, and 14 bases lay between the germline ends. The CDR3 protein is CSVVGAGANTGELFF. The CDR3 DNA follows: TGCAGCGTCGTTGGGGCAGGGGCGAACACCGGGGAGCTGTTTTTT.

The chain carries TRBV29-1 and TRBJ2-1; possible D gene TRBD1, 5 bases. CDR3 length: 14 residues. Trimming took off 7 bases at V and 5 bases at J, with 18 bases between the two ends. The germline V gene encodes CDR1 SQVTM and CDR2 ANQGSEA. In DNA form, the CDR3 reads TGCAGCGGGTGGGGCACCTGGGCCGACAATGAGCAGTTCTTC. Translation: CSGWGTWADNEQFF.

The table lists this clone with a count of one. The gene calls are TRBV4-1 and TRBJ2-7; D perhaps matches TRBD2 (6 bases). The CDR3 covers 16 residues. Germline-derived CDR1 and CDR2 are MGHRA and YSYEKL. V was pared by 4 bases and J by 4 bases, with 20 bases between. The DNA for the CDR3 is TGCGCCAGCAGCCCTGGGACTTTCCCTGTATTATACGAGCAGTACTTC. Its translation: CASSPGTFPVLYEQYF.

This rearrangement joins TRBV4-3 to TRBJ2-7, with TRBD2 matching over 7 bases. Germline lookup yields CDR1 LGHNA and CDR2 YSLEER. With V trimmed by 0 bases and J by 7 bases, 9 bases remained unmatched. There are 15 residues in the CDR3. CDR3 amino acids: CASSQDVGGGREQYF. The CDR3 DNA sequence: TGCGCCAGCAGCCAAGATGTTGGGGGGGGTAGGGAGCAGTACTTC.

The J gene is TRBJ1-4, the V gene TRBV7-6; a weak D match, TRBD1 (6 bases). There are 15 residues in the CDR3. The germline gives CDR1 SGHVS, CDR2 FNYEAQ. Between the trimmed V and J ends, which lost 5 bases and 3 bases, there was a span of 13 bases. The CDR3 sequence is CASSAQGLANEKLFF. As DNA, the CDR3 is TGTGCCAGCAGCGCCCAGGGGTTGGCTAATGAAAAACTGTTTTTT.

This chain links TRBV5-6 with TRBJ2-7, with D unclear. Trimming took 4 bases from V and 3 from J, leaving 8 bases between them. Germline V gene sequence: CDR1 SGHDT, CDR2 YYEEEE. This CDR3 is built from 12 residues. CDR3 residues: CASSHDIYEQYF. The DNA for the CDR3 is TGTGCCAGCAGCCACGACATCTACGAGCAGTACTTC. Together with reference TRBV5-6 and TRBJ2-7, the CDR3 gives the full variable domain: DAGVTQSPTHLIKTRGQQVTLRCSPKSGHDTVSWYQQALGQGPQFIFQYYEEEERQRGNFPDRFSGHQFPNYSSELNVNALLLGDSALYLCASSHDIYEQYFGPGTRLTVT.

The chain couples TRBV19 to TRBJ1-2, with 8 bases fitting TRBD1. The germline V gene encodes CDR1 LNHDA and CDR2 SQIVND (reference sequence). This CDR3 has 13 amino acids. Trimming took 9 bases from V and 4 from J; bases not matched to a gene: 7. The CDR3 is CASHRTGSYGYTF. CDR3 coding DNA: TGTGCCAGCCATCGGACAGGGAGCTATGGCTACACCTTC.

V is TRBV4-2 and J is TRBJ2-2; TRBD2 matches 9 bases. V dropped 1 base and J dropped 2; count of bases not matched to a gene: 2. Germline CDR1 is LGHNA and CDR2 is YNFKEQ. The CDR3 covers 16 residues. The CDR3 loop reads CASSQAGTSNTGELFF. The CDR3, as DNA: TGTGCCAGCAGCCAAGCCGGGACTAGCAACACCGGGGAGCTGTTTTTT.

In DNA form, the CDR3 reads TGTGCCAGCAGCTTAATAGTCGGGAAAGTTCGCTCACCCCTCCACTTT. This sequence encodes CASSLIVGKVRSPLHF. The rearrangement uses TRBV13 and TRBJ1-6; D gene unclear. Germline V gene data show CDR1 as PRHDT and CDR2 as FYEKMQ (reference sequence). With 2 bases removed from V and 10 bases from J, the gap between germline ends came to 18 bases. This CDR3 region has 16 residues.

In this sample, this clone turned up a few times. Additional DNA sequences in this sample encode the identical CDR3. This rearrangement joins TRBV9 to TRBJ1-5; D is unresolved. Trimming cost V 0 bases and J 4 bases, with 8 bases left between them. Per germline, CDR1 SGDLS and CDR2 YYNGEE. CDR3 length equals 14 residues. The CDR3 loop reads CASSVGGGNQPQHF. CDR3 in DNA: TGTGCCAGCAGCGTAGGTGGCGGTAATCAGCCCCAGCATTTT.

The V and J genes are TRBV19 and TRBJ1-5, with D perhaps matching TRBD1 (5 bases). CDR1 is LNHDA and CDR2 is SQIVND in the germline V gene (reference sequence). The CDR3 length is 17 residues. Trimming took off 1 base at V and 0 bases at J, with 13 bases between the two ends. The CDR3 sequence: CASSIGSGSNSNQPQHF. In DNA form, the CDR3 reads TGTGCCAGTAGTATAGGGTCAGGGTCGAATAGCAATCAGCCCCAGCATTTT.

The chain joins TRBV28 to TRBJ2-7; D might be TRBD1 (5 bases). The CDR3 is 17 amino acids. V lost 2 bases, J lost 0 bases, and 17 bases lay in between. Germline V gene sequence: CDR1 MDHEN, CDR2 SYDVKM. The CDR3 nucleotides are TGTGCCAGCAGTTTAATCCAGGGTTTTACGAGCTCCTACGAGCAGTACTTC. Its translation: CASSLIQGFTSSYEQYF.

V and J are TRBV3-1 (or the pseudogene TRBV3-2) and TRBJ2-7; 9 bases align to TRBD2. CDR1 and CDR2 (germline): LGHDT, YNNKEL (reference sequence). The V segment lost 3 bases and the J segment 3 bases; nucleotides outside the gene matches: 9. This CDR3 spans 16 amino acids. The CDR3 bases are TGTGCCAGCAGCCACCGCCCTAGCGGGATCGGCTACGAGCAGTACTTC. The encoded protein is CASSHRPSGIGYEQYF.

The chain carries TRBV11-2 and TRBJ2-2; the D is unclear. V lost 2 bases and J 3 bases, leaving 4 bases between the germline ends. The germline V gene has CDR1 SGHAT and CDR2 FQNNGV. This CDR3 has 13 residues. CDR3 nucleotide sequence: TGTGCCAGCAGCTTAACGGACACCGGGGAGCTGTTTTTT. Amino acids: CASSLTDTGELFF.

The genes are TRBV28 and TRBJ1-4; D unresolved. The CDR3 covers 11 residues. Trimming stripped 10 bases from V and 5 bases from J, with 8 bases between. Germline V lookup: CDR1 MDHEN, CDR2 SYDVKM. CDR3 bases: TGTGCCACCCGGTTAAATGAAAAACTGTTTTTT. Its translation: CATRLNEKLFF. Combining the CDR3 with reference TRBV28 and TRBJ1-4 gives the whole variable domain DVKVTQSSRYLVKRTGEKVFLECVQDMDHENMFWYRQDPGLGLRLIYFSYDVKMKEKGDIPEGYSVSREKKERFSLILESASTNQTSMYLCATRLNEKLFFGSGTQLSVL.

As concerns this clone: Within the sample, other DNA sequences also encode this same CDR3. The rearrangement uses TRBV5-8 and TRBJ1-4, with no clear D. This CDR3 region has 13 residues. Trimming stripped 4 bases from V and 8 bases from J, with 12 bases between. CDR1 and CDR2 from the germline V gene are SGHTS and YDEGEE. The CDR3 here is CASSGGLNEKLFF. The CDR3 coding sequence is TGTGCCAGCAGCGGCGGACTTAACGAAAAACTGTTTTTT. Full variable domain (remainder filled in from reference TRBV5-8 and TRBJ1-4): EAGVTQSPTHLIKTRGQQATLRCSPISGHTSVYWYQQALGLGLQFLLWYDEGEERNRGNFPPRFSGRQFPNYSSELNVNALELEDSALYLCASSGGLNEKLFFGSGTQLSVL.

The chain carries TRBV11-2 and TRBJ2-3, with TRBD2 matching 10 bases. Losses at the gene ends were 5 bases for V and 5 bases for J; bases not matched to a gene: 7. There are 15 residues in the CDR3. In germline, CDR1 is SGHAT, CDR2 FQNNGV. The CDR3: CASSQFSGRVDTQYF. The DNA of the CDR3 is TGTGCCAGCAGCCAATTCAGCGGGAGGGTAGATACGCAGTATTTT. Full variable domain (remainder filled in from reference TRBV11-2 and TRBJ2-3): EAGVAQSPRYKIIEKRQSVAFWCNPISGHATLYWYQQILGQGPKLLIQFQNNGVVDDSQLPKDRFSAERLKGVDSTLKIQPAKLEDSAVYLCASSQFSGRVDTQYFGPGTRLTVL.

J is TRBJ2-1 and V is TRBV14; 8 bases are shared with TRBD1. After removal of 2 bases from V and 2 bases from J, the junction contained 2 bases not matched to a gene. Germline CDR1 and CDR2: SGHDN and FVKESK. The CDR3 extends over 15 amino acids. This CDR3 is CASSQSRGPYNEQFF. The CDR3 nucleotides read TGTGCCAGCAGCCAATCCAGGGGGCCCTACAATGAGCAGTTCTTC.

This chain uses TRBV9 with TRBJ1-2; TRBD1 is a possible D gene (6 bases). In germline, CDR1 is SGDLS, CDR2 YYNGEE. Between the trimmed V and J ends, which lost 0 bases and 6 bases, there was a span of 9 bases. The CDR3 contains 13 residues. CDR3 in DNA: TGTGCCAGCAGCGTAGGGACAGCCCATGGCTACACCTTC. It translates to CASSVGTAHGYTF.

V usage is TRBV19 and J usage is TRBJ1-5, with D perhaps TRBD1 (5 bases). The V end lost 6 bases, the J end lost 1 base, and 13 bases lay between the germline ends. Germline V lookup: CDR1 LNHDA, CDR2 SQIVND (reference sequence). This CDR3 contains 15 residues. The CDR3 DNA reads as TGTGCCAGTAGCCCAGGACAACGAAGCAATCAGCCCCAGCATTTT. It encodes CASSPGQRSNQPQHF.

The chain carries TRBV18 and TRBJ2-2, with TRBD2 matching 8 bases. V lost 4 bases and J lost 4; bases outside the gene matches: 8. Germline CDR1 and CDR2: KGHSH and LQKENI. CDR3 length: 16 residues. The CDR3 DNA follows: TGTGCCAGCTCACAAATGACTAGCGTGGCCACCGGGGAGCTGTTTTTT. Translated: CASSQMTSVATGELFF.

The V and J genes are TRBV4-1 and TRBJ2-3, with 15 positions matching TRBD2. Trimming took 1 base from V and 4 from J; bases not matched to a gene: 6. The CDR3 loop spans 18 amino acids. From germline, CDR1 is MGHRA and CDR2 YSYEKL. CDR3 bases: TGCGCCAGCAGCCAAGGGGGACTAGCGGGGGGCGGCGCAGATACGCAGTATTTT. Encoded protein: CASSQGGLAGGGADTQYF.

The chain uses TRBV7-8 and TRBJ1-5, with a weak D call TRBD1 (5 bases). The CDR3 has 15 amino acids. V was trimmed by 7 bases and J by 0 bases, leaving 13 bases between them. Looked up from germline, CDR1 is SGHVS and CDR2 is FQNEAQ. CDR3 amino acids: CASNPTGHSNQPQHF. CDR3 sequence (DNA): TGTGCCAGCAACCCGACCGGACATAGCAATCAGCCCCAGCATTTT. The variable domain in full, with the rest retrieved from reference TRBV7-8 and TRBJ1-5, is GAGVSQSPRYKVAKRGQDVALRCDPISGHVSLFWYQQALGQGPEFLTYFQNEAQLDKSGLPSDRFFAERPEGSVSTLKIQRTQQEDSAVYLCASNPTGHSNQPQHFGDGTRLSIL.

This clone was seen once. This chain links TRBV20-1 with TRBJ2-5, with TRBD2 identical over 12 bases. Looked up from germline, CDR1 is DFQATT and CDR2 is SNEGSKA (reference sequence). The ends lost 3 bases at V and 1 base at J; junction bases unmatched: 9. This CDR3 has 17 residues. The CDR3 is CSASPPGGLAGQETQYF. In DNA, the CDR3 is TGCAGTGCTAGTCCCCCGGGGGGACTAGCGGGCCAAGAGACCCAGTACTTC.

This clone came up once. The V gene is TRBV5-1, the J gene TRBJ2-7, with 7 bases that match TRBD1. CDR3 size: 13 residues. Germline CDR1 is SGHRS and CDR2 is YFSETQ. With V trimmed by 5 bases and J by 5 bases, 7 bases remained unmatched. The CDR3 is CASSSDRDNEQYF. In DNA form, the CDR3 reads TGCGCCAGCAGTAGCGACAGGGACAACGAGCAGTACTTC.